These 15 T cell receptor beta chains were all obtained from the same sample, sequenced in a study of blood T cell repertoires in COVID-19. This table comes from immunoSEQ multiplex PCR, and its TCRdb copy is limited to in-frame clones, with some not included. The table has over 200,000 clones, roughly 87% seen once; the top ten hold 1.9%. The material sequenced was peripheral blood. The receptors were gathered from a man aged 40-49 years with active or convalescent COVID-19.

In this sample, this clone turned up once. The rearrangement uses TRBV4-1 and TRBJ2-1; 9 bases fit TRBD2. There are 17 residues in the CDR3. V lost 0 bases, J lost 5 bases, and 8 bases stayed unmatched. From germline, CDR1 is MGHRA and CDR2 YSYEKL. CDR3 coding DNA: TGCGCCAGCAGCCAAGATAGGGCTAGCGGGGACCACAATGAGCAGTTCTTC. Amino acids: CASSQDRASGDHNEQFF.

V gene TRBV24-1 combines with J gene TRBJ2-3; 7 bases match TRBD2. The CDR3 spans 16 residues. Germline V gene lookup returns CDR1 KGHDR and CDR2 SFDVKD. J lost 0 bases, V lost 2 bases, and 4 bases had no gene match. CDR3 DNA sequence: TGTGCCACCAGTGATTCTAGCGGCCCGAGCACAGATACGCAGTATTTT. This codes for CATSDSSGPSTDTQYF.

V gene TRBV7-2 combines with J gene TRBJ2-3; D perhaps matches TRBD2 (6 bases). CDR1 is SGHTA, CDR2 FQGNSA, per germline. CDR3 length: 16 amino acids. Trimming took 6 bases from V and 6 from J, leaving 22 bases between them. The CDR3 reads CASSPERVVSSDTQYF. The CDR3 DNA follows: TGTGCCAGCAGTCCGGAGCGGGTAGTTAGTTCTGATACGCAGTATTTT.

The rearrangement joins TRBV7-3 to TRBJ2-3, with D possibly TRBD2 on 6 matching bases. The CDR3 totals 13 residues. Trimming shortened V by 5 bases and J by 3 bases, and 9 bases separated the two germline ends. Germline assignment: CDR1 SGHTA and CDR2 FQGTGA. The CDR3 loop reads CASSIAETDTQYF. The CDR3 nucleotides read TGTGCCAGCAGCATAGCGGAAACAGATACGCAGTATTTT.

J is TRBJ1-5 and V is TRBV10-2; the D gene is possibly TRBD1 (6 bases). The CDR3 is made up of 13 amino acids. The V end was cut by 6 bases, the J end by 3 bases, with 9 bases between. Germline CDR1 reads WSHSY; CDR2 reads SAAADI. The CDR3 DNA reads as TGCGCCAGCAGGGACAGTCTCAATCAGCCCCAGCATTTT. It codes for CASRDSLNQPQHF.

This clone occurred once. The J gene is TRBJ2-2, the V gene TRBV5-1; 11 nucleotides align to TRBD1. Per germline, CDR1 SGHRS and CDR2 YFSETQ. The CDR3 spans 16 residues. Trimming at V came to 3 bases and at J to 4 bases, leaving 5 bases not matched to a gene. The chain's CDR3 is CASSYRDRGSTGELFF. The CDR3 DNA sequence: TGCGCCAGCAGCTACCGGGACAGGGGGAGCACCGGGGAGCTGTTTTTT.

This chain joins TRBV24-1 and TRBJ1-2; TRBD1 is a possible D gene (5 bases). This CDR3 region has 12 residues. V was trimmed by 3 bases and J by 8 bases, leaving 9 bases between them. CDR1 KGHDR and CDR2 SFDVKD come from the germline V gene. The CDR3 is CATSDHRWGYTF. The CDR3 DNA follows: TGTGCCACCAGTGATCACAGGTGGGGCTACACCTTC.

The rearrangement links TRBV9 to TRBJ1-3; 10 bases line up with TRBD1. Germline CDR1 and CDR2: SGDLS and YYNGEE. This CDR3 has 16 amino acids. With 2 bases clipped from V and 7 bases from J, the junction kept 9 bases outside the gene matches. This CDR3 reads CASSVSGTGVWNTIYF. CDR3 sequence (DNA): TGTGCCAGCAGCGTTTCCGGGACAGGGGTGTGGAACACCATATATTTT. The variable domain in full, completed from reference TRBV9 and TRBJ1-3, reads DSGVTQTPKHLITATGQRVTLRCSPRSGDLSVYWYQQSLDQGLQFLIQYYNGEERAKGNILERFSAQQFPDLHSELNLSSLELGDSALYFCASSVSGTGVWNTIYFGEGSWLTVV.

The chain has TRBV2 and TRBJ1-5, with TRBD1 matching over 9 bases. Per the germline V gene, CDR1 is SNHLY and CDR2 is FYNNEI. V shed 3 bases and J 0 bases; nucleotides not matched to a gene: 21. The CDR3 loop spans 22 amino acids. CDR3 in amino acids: CASSDSPGRFGQGRVSNQPQHF. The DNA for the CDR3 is TGTGCCAGCAGTGACTCGCCTGGCCGGTTCGGACAGGGGCGGGTTAGCAATCAGCCCCAGCATTTT.

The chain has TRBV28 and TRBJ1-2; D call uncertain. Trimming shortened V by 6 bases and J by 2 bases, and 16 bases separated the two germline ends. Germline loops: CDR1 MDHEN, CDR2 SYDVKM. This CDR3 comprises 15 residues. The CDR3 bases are TGTGCCAGCAGCCCCGTGGGGAGGTCAAACTATGGCTACACCTTC. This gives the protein CASSPVGRSNYGYTF.

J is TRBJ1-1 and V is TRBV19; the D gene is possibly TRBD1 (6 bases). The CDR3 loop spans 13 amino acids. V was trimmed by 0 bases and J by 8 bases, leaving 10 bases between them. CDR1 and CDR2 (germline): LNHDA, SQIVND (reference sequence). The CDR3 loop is CASSIEGAKEAFF. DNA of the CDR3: TGTGCCAGTAGTATAGAGGGGGCCAAGGAAGCTTTCTTT.

CDR3 region: CASSDAMEGKLFF. In DNA, the CDR3 is TGTGCCAGCAGTGACGCGATGGAGGGTAAACTGTTTTTT. The chain combines TRBV28 with TRBJ1-4; D call uncertain. Trimming pared 5 bases from V and 11 bases from J, leaving 15 bases between. This CDR3 region has 13 residues. The germline CDR1 and CDR2 sequences are MDHEN and SYDVKM.

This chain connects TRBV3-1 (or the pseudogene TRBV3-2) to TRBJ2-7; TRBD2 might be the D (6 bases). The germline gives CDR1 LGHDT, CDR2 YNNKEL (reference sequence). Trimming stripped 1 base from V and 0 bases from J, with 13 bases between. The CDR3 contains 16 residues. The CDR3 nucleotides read TGTGCCAGCAGCCAAGTGCTGGGCGGGAACTCCTACGAGCAGTACTTC. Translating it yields CASSQVLGGNSYEQYF.

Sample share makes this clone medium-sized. The CDR3 DNA reads as TGTGCCAGCAGTTCCTTGTACACTGAAGCTTTCTTT. This encodes CASSSLYTEAFF. The chain joins TRBV7-8 to TRBJ1-1; no clear D gene. V gave up 6 bases and J gave up 3 bases, with 8 bases separating them. The CDR3 is 12 amino acids. Germline V gene sequence: CDR1 SGHVS, CDR2 FQNEAQ.

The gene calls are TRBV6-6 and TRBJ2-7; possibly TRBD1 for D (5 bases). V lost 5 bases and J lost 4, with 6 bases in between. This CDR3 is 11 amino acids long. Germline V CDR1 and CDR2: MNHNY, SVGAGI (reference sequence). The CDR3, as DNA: TGTGCCAGCAGTCGACAGTACGAGCAGTACTTC. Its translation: CASSRQYEQYF.